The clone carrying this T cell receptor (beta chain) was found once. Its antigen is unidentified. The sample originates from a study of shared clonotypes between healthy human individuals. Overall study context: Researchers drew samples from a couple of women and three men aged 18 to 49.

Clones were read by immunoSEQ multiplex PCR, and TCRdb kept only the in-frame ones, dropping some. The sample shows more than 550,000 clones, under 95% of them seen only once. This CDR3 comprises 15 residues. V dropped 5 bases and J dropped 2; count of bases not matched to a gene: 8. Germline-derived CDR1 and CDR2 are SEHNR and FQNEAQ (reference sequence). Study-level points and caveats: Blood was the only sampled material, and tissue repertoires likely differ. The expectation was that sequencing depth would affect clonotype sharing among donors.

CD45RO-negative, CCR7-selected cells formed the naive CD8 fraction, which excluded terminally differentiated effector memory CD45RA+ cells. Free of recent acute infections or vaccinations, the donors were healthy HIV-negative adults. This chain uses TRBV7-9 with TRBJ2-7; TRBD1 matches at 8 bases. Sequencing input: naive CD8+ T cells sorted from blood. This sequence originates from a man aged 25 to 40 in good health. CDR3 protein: CASSPRQGRPYEQYF. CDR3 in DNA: TGTGCCAGCAGCCCCAGACAGGGGAGGCCCTACGAGCAGTACTTC.